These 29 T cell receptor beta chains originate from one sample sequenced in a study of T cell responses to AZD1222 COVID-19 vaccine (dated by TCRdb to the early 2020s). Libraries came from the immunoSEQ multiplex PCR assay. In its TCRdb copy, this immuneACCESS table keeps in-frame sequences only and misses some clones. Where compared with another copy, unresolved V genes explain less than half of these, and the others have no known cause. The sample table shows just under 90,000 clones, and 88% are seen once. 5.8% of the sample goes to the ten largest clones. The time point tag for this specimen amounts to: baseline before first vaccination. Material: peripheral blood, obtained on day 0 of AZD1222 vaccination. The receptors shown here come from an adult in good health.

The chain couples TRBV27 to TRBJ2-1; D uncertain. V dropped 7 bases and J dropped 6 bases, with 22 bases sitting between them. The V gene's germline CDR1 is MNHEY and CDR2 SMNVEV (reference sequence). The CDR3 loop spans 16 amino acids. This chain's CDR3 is CASNYQRQAIPNEQFF. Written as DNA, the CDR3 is TGTGCCAGCAACTACCAGAGGCAGGCGATTCCCAATGAGCAGTTCTTC.

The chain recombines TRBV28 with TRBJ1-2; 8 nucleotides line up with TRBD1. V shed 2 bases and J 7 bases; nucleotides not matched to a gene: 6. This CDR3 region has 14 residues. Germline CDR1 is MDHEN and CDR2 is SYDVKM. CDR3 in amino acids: CASSLPGGAVGYTF. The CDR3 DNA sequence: TGTGCCAGCAGTTTACCAGGGGGCGCGGTTGGCTACACCTTC.

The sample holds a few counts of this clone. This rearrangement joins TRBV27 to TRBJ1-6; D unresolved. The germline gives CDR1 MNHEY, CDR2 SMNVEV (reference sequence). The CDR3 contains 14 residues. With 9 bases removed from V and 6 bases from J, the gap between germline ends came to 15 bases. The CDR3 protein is CASRLQNFNSPLHF. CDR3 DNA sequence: TGTGCCAGTAGGCTCCAGAATTTTAATTCACCCCTCCACTTT.

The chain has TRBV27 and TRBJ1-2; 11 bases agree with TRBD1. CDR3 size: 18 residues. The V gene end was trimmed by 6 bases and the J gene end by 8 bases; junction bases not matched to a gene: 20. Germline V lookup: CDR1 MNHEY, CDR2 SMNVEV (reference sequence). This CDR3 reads CASRQNPRAGQGDGGYTF. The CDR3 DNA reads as TGTGCCAGCAGACAAAACCCTAGGGCGGGACAGGGGGATGGAGGCTACACCTTC.

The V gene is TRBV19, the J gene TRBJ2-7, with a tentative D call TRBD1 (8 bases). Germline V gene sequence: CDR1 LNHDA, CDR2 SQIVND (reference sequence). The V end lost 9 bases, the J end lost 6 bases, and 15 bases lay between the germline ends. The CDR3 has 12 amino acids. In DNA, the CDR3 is TGTGCCAGCGGACAGGGCGGGGGCGAGCAGTACTTC. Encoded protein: CASGQGGGEQYF.

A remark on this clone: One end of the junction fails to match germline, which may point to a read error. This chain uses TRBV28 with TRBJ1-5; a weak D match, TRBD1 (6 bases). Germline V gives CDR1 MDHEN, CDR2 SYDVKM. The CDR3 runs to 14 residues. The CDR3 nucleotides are TGTGCCAGCAGTCTAAGGGGGAGCAGTCAGCCCCAGCATTTT. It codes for CASSLRGSSQPQHF. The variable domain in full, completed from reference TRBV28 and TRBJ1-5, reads DVKVTQSSRYLVKRTGEKVFLECVQDMDHENMFWYRQDPGLGLRLIYFSYDVKMKEKGDIPEGYSVSREKKERFSLILESASTNQTSMYLCASSLRGSSQPQHFGDGTRLSIL.

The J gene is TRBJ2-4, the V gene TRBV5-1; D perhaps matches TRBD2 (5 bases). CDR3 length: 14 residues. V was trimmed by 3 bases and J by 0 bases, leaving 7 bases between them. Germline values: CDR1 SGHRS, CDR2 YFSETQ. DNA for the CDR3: TGCGCCAGCAGCTCGGGATTAGCCAAAAACATTCAGTACTTC. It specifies CASSSGLAKNIQYF.

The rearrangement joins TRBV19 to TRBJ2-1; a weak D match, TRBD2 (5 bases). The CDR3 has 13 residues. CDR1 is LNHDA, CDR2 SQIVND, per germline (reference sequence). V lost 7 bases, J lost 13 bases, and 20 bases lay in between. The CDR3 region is CASKVENGLVQFF. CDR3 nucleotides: TGTGCCAGTAAGGTGGAGAACGGACTCGTACAGTTCTTC.

The CDR3 DNA reads as TGTGCCAGTAGTATAAACAGGGGACCCTACGAGCAGTACTTC. It codes for CASSINRGPYEQYF. The genes are TRBV19 and TRBJ2-7; TRBD1 matches at 7 bases. Germline values: CDR1 LNHDA, CDR2 SQIVND (reference sequence). This CDR3 contains 14 residues. J was trimmed by 2 bases and V by 2 bases; bases with no gene match: 3.

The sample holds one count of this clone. CDR3 sequence reads: CASSLGGGGNTIYF. The CDR3 coding sequence is TGTGCCAGCAGCTTAGGCGGGGGGGGAAACACCATATATTTT. The chain recombines TRBV7-7 with TRBJ1-3; weak D call: TRBD1 (5 bases). Per the germline V gene, CDR1 is SSHAT and CDR2 is FNYEAQ (reference sequence). The CDR3 loop spans 14 amino acids. V lost 1 base to trimming and J lost 4 bases, with 8 bases between them.

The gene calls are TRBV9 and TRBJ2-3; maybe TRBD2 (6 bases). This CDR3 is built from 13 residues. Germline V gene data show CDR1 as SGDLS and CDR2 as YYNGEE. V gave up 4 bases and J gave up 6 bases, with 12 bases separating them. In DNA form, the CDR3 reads TGTGCCAGCAGCCAGGAGGGCCGGGATACGCAGTATTTT. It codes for CASSQEGRDTQYF.

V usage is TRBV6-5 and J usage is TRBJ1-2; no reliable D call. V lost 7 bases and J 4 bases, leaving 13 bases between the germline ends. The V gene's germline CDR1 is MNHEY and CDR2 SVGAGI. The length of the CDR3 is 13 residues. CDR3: CASTETLGYGYTF. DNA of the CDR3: TGTGCCAGCACCGAGACCCTGGGCTATGGCTACACCTTC.

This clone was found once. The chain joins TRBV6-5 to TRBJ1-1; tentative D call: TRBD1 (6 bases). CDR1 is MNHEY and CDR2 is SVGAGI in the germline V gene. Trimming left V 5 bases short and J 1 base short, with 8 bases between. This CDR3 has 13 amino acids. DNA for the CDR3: TGTGCCAGCAGTCCCAGGGGGAACACTGAAGCTTTCTTT. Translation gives CASSPRGNTEAFF.

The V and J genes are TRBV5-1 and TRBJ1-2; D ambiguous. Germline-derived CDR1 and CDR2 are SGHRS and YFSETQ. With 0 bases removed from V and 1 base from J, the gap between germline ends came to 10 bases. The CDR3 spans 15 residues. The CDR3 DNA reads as TGCGCCAGCAGCTTGGGGGCAGCAAATAACTATGGCTACACCTTC. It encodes CASSLGAANNYGYTF. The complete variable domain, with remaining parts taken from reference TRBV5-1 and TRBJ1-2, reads KAGVTQTPRYLIKTRGQQVTLSCSPISGHRSVSWYQQTPGQGLQFLFEYFSETQRNKGNFPGRFSGRQFSNSRSEMNVSTLELGDSALYLCASSLGAANNYGYTFGSGTRLTVV.

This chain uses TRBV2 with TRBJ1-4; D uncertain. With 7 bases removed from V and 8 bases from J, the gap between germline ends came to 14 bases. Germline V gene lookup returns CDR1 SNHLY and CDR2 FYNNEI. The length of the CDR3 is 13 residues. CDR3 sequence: CASTPLTGEKLFF. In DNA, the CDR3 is TGTGCCAGCACCCCCTTGACCGGGGAAAAACTGTTTTTT. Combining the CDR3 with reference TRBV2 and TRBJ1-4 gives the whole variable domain EPEVTQTPSHQVTQMGQEVILRCVPISNHLYFYWYRQILGQKVEFLVSFYNNEISEKSEIFDDQFSVERPDGSNFTLKIRSTKLEDSAMYFCASTPLTGEKLFFGSGTQLSVL.

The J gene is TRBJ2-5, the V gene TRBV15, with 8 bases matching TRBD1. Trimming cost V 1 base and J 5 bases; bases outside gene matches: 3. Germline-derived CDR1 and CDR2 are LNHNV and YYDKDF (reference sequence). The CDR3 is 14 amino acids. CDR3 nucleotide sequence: TGTGCCACCAGCAGAGGGACAGGGTGGGAGACCCAGTACTTC. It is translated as CATSRGTGWETQYF.

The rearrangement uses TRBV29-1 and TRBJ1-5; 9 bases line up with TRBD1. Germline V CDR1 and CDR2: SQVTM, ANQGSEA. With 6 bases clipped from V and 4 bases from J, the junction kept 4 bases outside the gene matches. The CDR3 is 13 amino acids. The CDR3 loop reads CSVGTGLNQPQHF. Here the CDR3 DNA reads TGCAGCGTCGGGACAGGGCTTAATCAGCCCCAGCATTTT.

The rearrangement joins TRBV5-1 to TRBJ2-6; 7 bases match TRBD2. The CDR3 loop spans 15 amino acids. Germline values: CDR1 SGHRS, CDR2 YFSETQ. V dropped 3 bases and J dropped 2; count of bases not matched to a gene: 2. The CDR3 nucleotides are TGCGCCAGCAGCTCCGGACTAGCTGGGGCCAACGTCCTGACTTTC. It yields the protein CASSSGLAGANVLTF. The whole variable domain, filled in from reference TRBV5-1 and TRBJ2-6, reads KAGVTQTPRYLIKTRGQQVTLSCSPISGHRSVSWYQQTPGQGLQFLFEYFSETQRNKGNFPGRFSGRQFSNSRSEMNVSTLELGDSALYLCASSSGLAGANVLTFGAGSRLTVL.

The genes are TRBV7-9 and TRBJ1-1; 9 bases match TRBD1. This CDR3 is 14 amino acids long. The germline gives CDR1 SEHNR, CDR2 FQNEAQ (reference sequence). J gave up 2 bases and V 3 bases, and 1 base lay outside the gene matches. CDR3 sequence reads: CASSLGQGNTEAFF. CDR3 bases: TGTGCCAGCAGCTTGGGACAGGGAAACACTGAAGCTTTCTTT.

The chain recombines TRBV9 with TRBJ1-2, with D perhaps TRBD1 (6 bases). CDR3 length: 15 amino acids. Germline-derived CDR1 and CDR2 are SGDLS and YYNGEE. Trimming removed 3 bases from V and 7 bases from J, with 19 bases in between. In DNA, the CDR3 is TGTGCCAGCAGCGGAATGGGCAGGGGCGCTGGTGGCTACACCTTC. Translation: CASSGMGRGAGGYTF.

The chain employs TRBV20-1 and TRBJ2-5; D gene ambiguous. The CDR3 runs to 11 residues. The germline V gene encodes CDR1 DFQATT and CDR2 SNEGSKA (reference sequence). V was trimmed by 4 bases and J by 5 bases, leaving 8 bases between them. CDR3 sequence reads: CSATPRETQYF. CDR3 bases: TGCAGTGCTACGCCAAGGGAGACCCAGTACTTC.

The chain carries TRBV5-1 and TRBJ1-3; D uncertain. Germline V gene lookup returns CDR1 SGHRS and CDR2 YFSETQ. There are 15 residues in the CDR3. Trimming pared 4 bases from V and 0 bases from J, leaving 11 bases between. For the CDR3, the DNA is TGCGCCAGCAGCGAAACCTACTCCTCTGGAAACACCATATATTTT. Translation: CASSETYSSGNTIYF.

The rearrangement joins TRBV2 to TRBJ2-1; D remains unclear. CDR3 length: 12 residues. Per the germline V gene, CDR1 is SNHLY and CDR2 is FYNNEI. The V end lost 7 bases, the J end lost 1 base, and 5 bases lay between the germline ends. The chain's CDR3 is CASTESYNEQFF. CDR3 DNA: TGTGCCAGCACGGAGTCCTACAATGAGCAGTTCTTC.

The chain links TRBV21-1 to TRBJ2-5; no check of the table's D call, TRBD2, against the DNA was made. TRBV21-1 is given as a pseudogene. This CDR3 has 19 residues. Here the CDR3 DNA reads TGTGCCAGCAGCAGACCGGGACTAGCGGATTCCCAGGGACAAGAGACCCAGTACTTC. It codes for CASSRPGLADSQGQETQYF.

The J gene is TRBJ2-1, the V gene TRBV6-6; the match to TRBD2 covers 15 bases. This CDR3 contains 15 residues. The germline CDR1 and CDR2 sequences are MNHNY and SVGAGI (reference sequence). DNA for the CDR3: TGTGCTAGCCGCGGACTAGCGGGAGGGATGAATGAGCAGTTCTTC. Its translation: CASRGLAGGMNEQFF.

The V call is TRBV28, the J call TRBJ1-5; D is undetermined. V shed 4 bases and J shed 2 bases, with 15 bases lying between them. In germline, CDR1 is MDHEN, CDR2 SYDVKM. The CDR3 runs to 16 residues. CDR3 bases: TGTGCCAGCAGTTCGCCAAGTGGGGAAGGCAATCAGCCCCAGCATTTT. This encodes CASSSPSGEGNQPQHF. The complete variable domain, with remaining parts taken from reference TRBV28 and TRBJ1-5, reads DVKVTQSSRYLVKRTGEKVFLECVQDMDHENMFWYRQDPGLGLRLIYFSYDVKMKEKGDIPEGYSVSREKKERFSLILESASTNQTSMYLCASSSPSGEGNQPQHFGDGTRLSIL.

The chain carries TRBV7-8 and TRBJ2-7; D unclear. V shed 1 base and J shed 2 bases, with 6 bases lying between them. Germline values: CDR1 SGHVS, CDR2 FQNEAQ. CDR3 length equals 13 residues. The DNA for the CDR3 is TGTGCCAGCAGCTTAGACGGCCCCTACGAGCAGTACTTC. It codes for CASSLDGPYEQYF.

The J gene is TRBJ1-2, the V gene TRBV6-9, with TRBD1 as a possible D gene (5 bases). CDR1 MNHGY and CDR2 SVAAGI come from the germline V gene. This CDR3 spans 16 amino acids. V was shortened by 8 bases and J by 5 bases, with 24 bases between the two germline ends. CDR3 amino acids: CASGNSLRGPEYGYTF. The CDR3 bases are TGTGCCAGCGGTAACAGCCTCCGGGGCCCTGAATATGGCTACACCTTC.

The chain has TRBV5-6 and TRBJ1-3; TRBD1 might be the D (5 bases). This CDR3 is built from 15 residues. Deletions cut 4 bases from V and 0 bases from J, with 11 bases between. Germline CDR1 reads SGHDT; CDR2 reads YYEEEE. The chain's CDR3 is CASSDSGRSGNTIYF. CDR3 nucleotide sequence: TGTGCCAGCAGCGACTCAGGGCGCTCTGGAAACACCATATATTTT. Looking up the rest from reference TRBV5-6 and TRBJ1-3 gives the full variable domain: DAGVTQSPTHLIKTRGQQVTLRCSPKSGHDTVSWYQQALGQGPQFIFQYYEEEERQRGNFPDRFSGHQFPNYSSELNVNALLLGDSALYLCASSDSGRSGNTIYFGEGSWLTVV.